One and the same sample provided the 25 T cell receptor beta chains below, sequenced in a study of blood T cells in healthy people across ages. Primed by a sample-barcoded 5' primer and a J-beta primer mix, a second PCR proceeded for 7 to 11 cycles. TCRdb re-called the 5' RACE reads through MiXCR, storing one row per CDR3 protein. The sample includes around 700,000 distinct CDR3 sequences, approximately 25% of them seen just once. These data are also associated with another study on T cells of mothers and their children.

Material for sequencing was blood. The source is a boy younger than 18 in good health.

The chain joins TRBV5-1 to TRBJ2-4; D is unclear. The CDR3 is 18 amino acids. The ends were cut back, 2 bases at V and 0 bases at J, with 18 bases in the middle. Per germline, CDR1 SGHRS and CDR2 YFSETQ. In DNA, the CDR3 is TGCGCCAGCAGCTTACCCGGCCAGAACGAAGTAGCCAAAAACATTCAGTACTTC. Translation gives CASSLPGQNEVAKNIQYF. The whole variable domain, filled in from reference TRBV5-1 and TRBJ2-4, reads KAGVTQTPRYLIKTRGQQVTLSCSPISGHRSVSWYQQTPGQGLQFLFEYFSETQRNKGNFPGRFSGRQFSNSRSEMNVSTLELGDSALYLCASSLPGQNEVAKNIQYFGAGTRLSVL.

This clonotype was seen a few times. The rearrangement links TRBV4-1 to TRBJ1-4, with TRBD1 identical over 8 bases. The CDR3 has 15 residues. Germline V gene lookup returns CDR1 MGHRA and CDR2 YSYEKL. With 3 bases clipped from V and 3 bases from J, the junction kept 3 bases outside the gene matches. The CDR3 DNA is TGCGCCAGCAGCCAGACAGGGGTATCTAATGAAAAACTGTTTTTT. Protein product: CASSQTGVSNEKLFF.

The chain joins TRBV4-1 to TRBJ1-2, with TRBD1 matching over 8 bases. From germline, CDR1 is MGHRA and CDR2 YSYEKL. The trim removed 4 bases at V and 5 bases at J, leaving 6 bases unmatched. The CDR3 length is 14 residues. CDR3: CASSRDDRGYGYTF. Written as DNA, the CDR3 is TGCGCCAGCAGCCGCGATGACAGGGGTTATGGCTACACCTTC.

The V and J genes are TRBV7-2 and TRBJ2-5; tentatively, D is TRBD1 (5 bases). This CDR3 is 13 amino acids long. V gave up 3 bases and J gave up 5 bases, with 10 bases separating them. Germline V gene data show CDR1 as SGHTA and CDR2 as FQGNSA. This CDR3 reads CASSLGPLETQYF. CDR3 nucleotide sequence: TGTGCCAGCAGCTTGGGGCCGCTGGAGACCCAGTACTTC.

The J gene is TRBJ2-7, the V gene TRBV20-1, with 10 bases aligning to TRBD2. CDR3 length: 18 amino acids. Germline-derived CDR1 and CDR2 are DFQATT and SNEGSKA (reference sequence). J was trimmed by 4 bases and V by 6 bases; bases with no gene match: 21. The CDR3 region is CSAQTLGLAGDLSYEQYF. CDR3 bases: TGCAGTGCACAGACATTGGGGCTAGCGGGAGATTTATCTTACGAGCAGTACTTC.

The chain has TRBV27 and TRBJ2-3, with D perhaps matching TRBD1 or TRBD2 (6 bases each). CDR1 is MNHEY, CDR2 SMNVEV, per germline (reference sequence). The CDR3 loop spans 15 amino acids. Trimming left V 5 bases short and J 6 bases short, with 18 bases between. CDR3 residues: CASSLVGGDWDTQYF. The CDR3 DNA reads as TGTGCCAGCAGTCTGGTCGGGGGCGATTGGGATACGCAGTATTTT.

V and J are TRBV7-2 and TRBJ2-3; 9 bases match TRBD1. V shed 4 bases, J shed 2 bases, and the junction held 4 bases outside the gene matches. The CDR3 is 15 amino acids. Germline V gives CDR1 SGHTA, CDR2 FQGNSA. The CDR3 coding sequence is TGTGCCAGCAGCTCGACAGGGGGGGACACAGATACGCAGTATTTT. Its translation is CASSSTGGDTDTQYF.

There are a few counts of this clonotype. J is TRBJ2-5 and V is TRBV29-1; D remains unclear. Germline CDR1 and CDR2: SQVTM and ANQGSEA. CDR3 size: 12 residues. Trimming stripped 5 bases from V and 5 bases from J, with 12 bases between. The CDR3 sequence is CSVTGLGETQYF. The DNA of the CDR3 is TGCAGCGTTACGGGCCTAGGCGAGACCCAGTACTTC.

This clonotype was counted a few times. The chain joins TRBV3-1 to TRBJ2-5; possibly TRBD1 for D (5 bases). V lost 4 bases, J lost 9 bases, and 12 bases lay in between. Germline CDR1 is LGHDT and CDR2 is YNNKEL (reference sequence). There are 12 residues in the CDR3. The CDR3 region is CASSPRGEAQYF. In DNA, the CDR3 is TGTGCCAGCAGCCCTAGGGGTGAGGCCCAGTACTTC.

V gene TRBV3-1 combines with J gene TRBJ2-5; 7 nucleotides agree with TRBD2. The DNA matches TRBJ2-1 better at its end, which makes the J call doubtful. Germline V gene lookup returns CDR1 LGHDT and CDR2 YNNKEL (reference sequence). This CDR3 is built from 16 residues. This CDR3 is CASSQDPSGTYNEQFF. CDR3 in DNA: TGTGCCAGCAGCCAAGATCCAAGCGGGACCTACAATGAGCAGTTCTTC.

This clonotype was picked up a small number of times. CDR3: CASSTGQGLEQYF. The CDR3 region has the DNA TGTGCCAGCAGTACGGGACAGGGCTTAGAGCAGTACTTC. The V and J genes are TRBV28 and TRBJ2-7; 9 nucleotides align to TRBD1. This CDR3 comprises 13 residues. V dropped 5 bases and J dropped 7; count of bases not matched to a gene: 6. Germline lookup yields CDR1 MDHEN and CDR2 SYDVKM.

This chain connects TRBV6-2 or TRBV6-3 to TRBJ1-2; the D is unclear. Trimming cost V 7 bases and J 5 bases, with 8 bases left between them. The CDR3 runs to 11 residues. Germline V lookup: CDR1 MNHEY, CDR2 SVGEGT. This CDR3 reads CASKFGYGYTF. DNA for the CDR3: TGTGCCAGCAAGTTCGGATATGGCTACACCTTC.

This clonotype was seen more than once but under ten times. This sequence joins TRBV2 and TRBJ2-1; tentatively, D is TRBD1 (5 bases). Germline CDR1 reads SNHLY; CDR2 reads FYNNEI. V was shortened by 4 bases and J by 0 bases, with 13 bases between the two germline ends. This CDR3 is built from 16 residues. The CDR3 loop is CASSVETASSYNEQFF. CDR3 sequence (DNA): TGTGCCAGCAGTGTGGAGACAGCCAGCTCCTACAATGAGCAGTTCTTC.

V usage is TRBV6-2 or TRBV6-3 and J usage is TRBJ2-1, with TRBD2 matching 7 bases. Trimming took 6 bases from V and 3 from J; bases not matched to a gene: 8. Per germline, CDR1 MNHEY and CDR2 SVGEGT. The CDR3 covers 15 residues. The CDR3 loop is CASSSTGGNYNEQFF. For the CDR3, the DNA is TGTGCCAGCAGCAGCACGGGGGGTAACTACAATGAGCAGTTCTTC.

This clonotype was seen more than once but under ten times. One end of the junction fails to match germline, which may point to a read error. The chain links TRBV2 to TRBJ2-1, with a tentative D call TRBD2 (6 bases). CDR3 length equals 10 residues. Germline lookup yields CDR1 SNHLY and CDR2 FYNNEI. The CDR3 region has the DNA TGTGCCAGGCGCGGGGACCACACTTACTTC. This sequence encodes CARRGDHTYF.

This clonotype was picked up a small number of times. The CDR3 nucleotides read TGTGCCAGCAGTGACACTAGCGGGGGGTACAATGAGCAGTTCTTC. It yields the protein CASSDTSGGYNEQFF. The chain links TRBV6-4 to TRBJ2-1; 12 nucleotides agree with TRBD2. The V gene end was trimmed by 2 bases and the J gene end by 4 bases; junction bases not matched to a gene: 0. The CDR3 covers 15 residues. Germline-derived CDR1 and CDR2 are MRHNA and SNTAGT.

Ten or more counts support this clonotype. V and J are TRBV29-1 and TRBJ2-7, with D tentatively TRBD2 (6 bases). CDR1 and CDR2 (germline): SQVTM, ANQGSEA. V dropped 6 bases and J dropped 2 bases, with 8 bases sitting between them. The CDR3 is made up of 11 amino acids. CDR3 in DNA: TGCAGCGTGGGGGGTGCCTACGAGCAGTACTTC. It specifies CSVGGAYEQYF.

Worth noting for this clonotype: Compared with germline, one end of the junction differs, possibly owing to a read error. The chain combines TRBV12-3 or TRBV12-4 with TRBJ2-1; possibly TRBD1 or TRBD2 for D (5 bases each). The DNA end is more similar to TRBJ2-5, so the J call may be wrong. The CDR3 consists of 14 residues. CDR3 sequence (DNA): TGTGCCAGCAGTTTGTTGTCGGGGCAAGGGACCCAGTACTTC. The encoded protein is CASSLLSGQGTQYF.

The J gene is TRBJ2-4, the V gene TRBV7-8; weak D call: TRBD1 (6 bases). The germline V gene has CDR1 SGHVS and CDR2 FQNEAQ. The CDR3 runs to 16 residues. V lost 7 bases to trimming and J lost 2 bases, with 18 bases between them. The CDR3 is CASTQIRGSPKNIQYF. Written as DNA, the CDR3 is TGTGCCAGCACCCAAATAAGGGGGAGCCCCAAAAACATTCAGTACTTC.

This clonotype appeared a few times. The chain employs TRBV29-1 and TRBJ2-3; D is undetermined. The CDR3 loop spans 13 amino acids. Germline V gene lookup returns CDR1 SQVTM and CDR2 ANQGSEA. Trimming left V 7 bases short and J 1 base short, with 12 bases between. CDR3: CSAAPSGTDTQYF. The CDR3, as DNA: TGCAGCGCAGCTCCCTCAGGCACAGATACGCAGTATTTT.

CDR3 bases: TGTGCCAGCAGTGCTCCAGGGCGGCAGGGGGACAATGAGCAGTTCTTC. Protein product: CASSAPGRQGDNEQFF. V and J are TRBV25-1 and TRBJ2-1; 7 nucleotides agree with TRBD1. Germline CDR1 is MGHDK and CDR2 is SYGVNS. V lost 4 bases to trimming and J lost 5 bases; unmatched junction nucleotides: 11. The CDR3 is 16 residues long.

The rearrangement uses TRBV29-1 and TRBJ1-2, with D possibly TRBD1 on 5 matching bases. Germline V CDR1 and CDR2: SQVTM, ANQGSEA. The CDR3 is 14 amino acids. The V gene lost 7 bases and the J gene lost 2 bases, with 17 bases spanning the gap. This CDR3 reads CSASIMEGNYGYTF. CDR3 DNA sequence: TGCAGCGCCTCGATAATGGAGGGGAACTATGGCTACACCTTC. Full variable domain (missing parts from reference TRBV29-1 and TRBJ1-2): SAVISQKPSRDICQRGTSLTIQCQVDSQVTMMFWYRQQPGQSLTLIATANQGSEATYESGFVIDKFPISRPNLTFSTLTVSNMSPEDSSIYLCSASIMEGNYGYTFGSGTRLTVV.

The chain has TRBV5-5 and TRBJ2-1, with D possibly being TRBD2 (6 bases). CDR3 length equals 15 residues. V shed 2 bases and J shed 6 bases, with 15 bases lying between them. The germline V gene has CDR1 SGHKS and CDR2 YYEKEE (reference sequence). As DNA, the CDR3 is TGTGCCAGCAGCTTTCGAACGGGAGAGGGCAATGAGCAGTTCTTC. Its translation is CASSFRTGEGNEQFF.

The chain uses TRBV28 and TRBJ2-1, with 9 bases aligning to TRBD2. Germline CDR1 is MDHEN and CDR2 is SYDVKM. J lost 4 bases, V lost 2 bases, and 9 bases had no gene match. The CDR3 totals 17 residues. Here the CDR3 DNA reads TGTGCCAGCAGTTTAGATGGTCGCGGGAGGGATTACAATGAGCAGTTCTTC. The encoded protein is CASSLDGRGRDYNEQFF.

This clonotype was seen only a few times. The chain recombines TRBV12-3 or TRBV12-4 with TRBJ1-1, with 11 bases lining up with TRBD1. The CDR3 sequence is 13 residues long. J gave up 9 bases and V 5 bases, and 5 bases lay outside the gene matches. For the CDR3, the DNA is TGTGCCAGCAGTGGGACAGGGGGATCTCAAGCTTTCTTT. Its protein product is CASSGTGGSQAFF.